Detailed here is one T cell receptor beta chain. The antigen is undetermined. This sample was included in a study of T cells in tuberculosis. Data came from immunoSEQ multiplex PCR; TCRdb stores just in-frame clones and leaves some out. The sample shows 30,000 to 45,000 clones, roughly 93% of them seen only once. Latent tuberculosis screening used tuberculin skin test and IGRA at entry. The CDR3 sequence is 16 residues long. The germline V gene encodes CDR1 SGHVS and CDR2 FQNEAQ. V was clipped by 5 bases and J by 0 bases, with 16 bases between them. Study-level results: Active tuberculosis alpha repertoires lay closer to GMM-specific TCRs than controls'.

The specimen was PBMCs. This chain uses TRBV7-8 with TRBJ1-2, with unresolved D. The origin of this receptor is a donor aged 10 to 29 with latent tuberculosis or without tuberculosis infection. The CDR3 DNA reads TGTGCCAGCAGCCTTGGGAGAGGCAGCGCTAACTATGGCTACACCTTC. Translated: CASSLGRGSANYGYTF.